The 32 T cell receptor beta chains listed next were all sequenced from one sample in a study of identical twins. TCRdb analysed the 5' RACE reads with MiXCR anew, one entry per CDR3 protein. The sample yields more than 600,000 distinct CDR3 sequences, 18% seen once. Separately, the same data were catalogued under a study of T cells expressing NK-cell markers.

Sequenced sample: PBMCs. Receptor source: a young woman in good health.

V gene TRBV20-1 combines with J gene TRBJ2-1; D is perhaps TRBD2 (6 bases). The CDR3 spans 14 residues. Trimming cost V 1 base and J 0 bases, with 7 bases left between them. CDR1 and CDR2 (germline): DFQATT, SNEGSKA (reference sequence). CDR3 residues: CSARGGASYNEQFF. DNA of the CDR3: TGCAGTGCTAGAGGCGGGGCCTCCTACAATGAGCAGTTCTTC.

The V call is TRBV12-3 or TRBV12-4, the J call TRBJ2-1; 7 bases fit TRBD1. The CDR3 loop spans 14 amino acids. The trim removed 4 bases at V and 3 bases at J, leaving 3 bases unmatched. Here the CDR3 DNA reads TGTGCCAGCAGTTGGACAGGAAGCTACAATGAGCAGTTCTTC. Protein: CASSWTGSYNEQFF.

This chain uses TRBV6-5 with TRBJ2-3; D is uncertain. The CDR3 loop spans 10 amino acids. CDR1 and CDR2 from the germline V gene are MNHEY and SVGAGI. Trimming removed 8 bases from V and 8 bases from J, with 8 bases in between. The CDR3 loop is CASHPGTQYF. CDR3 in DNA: TGTGCCAGCCACCCGGGTACGCAGTATTTT.

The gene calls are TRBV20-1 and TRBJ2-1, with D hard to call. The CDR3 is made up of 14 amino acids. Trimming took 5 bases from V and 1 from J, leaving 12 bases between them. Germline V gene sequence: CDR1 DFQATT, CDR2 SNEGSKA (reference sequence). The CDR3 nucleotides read TGCAGTGCTTCGAGTAGCCCATCCTACAATGAGCAGTTCTTC. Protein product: CSASSSPSYNEQFF.

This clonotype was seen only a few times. Here the CDR3 DNA reads TGTGCCAGCAGCGCTCGGGAGACCCAGTACTTC. Its translation: CASSARETQYF. V is TRBV13 and J is TRBJ2-5; D call uncertain. The germline V gene has CDR1 PRHDT and CDR2 FYEKMQ (reference sequence). The CDR3 length is 11 residues. V shed 5 bases and J shed 5 bases, with 6 bases lying between them.

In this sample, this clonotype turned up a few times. The CDR3 sequence is CATSDPPGSYEQYF. In nucleotides, the CDR3 is TGTGCCACCAGTGATCCCCCCGGGTCCTACGAGCAGTACTTC. V gene TRBV24-1 combines with J gene TRBJ2-7; D unclear. Germline loops: CDR1 KGHDR, CDR2 SFDVKD. There are 14 residues in the CDR3. Deletions cut 3 bases from V and 1 base from J, with 9 bases between.

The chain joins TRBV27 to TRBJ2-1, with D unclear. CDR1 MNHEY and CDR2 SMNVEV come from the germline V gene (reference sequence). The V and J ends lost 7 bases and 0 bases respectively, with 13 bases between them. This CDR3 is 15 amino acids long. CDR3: CASKVSLSSYNEQFF. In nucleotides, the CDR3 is TGTGCCAGCAAGGTATCCCTAAGCTCCTACAATGAGCAGTTCTTC.

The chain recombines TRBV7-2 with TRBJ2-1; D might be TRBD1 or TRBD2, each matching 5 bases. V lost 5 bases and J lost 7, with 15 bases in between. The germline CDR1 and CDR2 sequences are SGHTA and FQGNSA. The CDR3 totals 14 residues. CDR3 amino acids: CASSASGTLNEQFF. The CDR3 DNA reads TGTGCCAGCAGCGCCTCCGGGACCTTAAATGAGCAGTTCTTC.

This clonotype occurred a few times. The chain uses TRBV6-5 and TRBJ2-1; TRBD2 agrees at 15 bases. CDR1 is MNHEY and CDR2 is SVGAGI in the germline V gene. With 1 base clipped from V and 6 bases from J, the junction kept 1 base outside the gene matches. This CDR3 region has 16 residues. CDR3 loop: CASSYLGLAGGNEQFF. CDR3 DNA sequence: TGTGCCAGCAGTTACTTGGGACTAGCGGGAGGCAATGAGCAGTTCTTC.

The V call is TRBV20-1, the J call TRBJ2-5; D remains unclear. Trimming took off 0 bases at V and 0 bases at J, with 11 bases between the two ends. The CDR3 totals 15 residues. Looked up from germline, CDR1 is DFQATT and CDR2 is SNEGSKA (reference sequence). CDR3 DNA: TGCAGTGCTAGAGATCGGGCGCAGTACCAAGAGACCCAGTACTTC. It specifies CSARDRAQYQETQYF.

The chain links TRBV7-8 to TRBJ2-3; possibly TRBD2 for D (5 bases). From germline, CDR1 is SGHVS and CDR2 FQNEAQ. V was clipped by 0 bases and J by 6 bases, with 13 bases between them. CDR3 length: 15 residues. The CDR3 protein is CASSLARLAGDTQYF. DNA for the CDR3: TGTGCCAGCAGCTTAGCTCGGCTAGCAGGTGATACGCAGTATTTT.

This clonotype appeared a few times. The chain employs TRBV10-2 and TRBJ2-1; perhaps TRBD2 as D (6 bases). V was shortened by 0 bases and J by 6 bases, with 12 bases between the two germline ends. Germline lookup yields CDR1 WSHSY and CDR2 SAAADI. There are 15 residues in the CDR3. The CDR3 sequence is CASSESRRRGNEQFF. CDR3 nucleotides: TGCGCCAGCAGTGAGTCGAGACGGCGGGGCAATGAGCAGTTCTTC.

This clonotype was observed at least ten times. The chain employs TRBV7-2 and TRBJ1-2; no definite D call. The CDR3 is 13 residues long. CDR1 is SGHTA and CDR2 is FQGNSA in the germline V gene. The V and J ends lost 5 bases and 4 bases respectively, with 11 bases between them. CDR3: CASSRGQLYGYTF. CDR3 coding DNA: TGTGCCAGCAGCCGGGGTCAGCTCTATGGCTACACCTTC.

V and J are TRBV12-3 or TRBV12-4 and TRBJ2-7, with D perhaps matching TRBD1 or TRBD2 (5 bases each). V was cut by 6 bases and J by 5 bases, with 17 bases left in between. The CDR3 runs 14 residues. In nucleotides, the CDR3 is TGTGCCAGCAGCTATGGGACGTATGGAGACGAGCAGTACTTC. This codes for CASSYGTYGDEQYF.

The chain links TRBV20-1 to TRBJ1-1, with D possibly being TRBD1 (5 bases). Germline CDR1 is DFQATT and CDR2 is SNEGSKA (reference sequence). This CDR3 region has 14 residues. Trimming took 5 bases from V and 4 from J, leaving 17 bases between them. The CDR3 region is CSAPPGRDPTEAFF. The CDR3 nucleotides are TGCAGTGCTCCCCCGGGGCGAGATCCCACTGAAGCTTTCTTT.

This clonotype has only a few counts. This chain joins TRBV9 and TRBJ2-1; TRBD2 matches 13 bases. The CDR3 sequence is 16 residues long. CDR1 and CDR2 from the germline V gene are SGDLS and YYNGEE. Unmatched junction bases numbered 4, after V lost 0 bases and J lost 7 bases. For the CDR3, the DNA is TGTGCCAGCAGCGTAGGGGGACTAGCGGGAAATAATGAGCAGTTCTTC. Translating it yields CASSVGGLAGNNEQFF.

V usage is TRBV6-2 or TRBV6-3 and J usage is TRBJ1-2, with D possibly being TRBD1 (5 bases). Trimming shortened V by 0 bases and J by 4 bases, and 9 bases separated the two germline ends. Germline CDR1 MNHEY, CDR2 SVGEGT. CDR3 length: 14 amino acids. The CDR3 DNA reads TGTGCCAGCAGTTACTCGGAGGGGACCTATGGCTACACCTTC. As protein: CASSYSEGTYGYTF.

This chain's CDR3 is CASRTTWTGDNEQFF. The CDR3 region has the DNA TGTGCCAGCAGAACTACTTGGACTGGGGACAATGAGCAGTTCTTC. The J gene is TRBJ2-1, the V gene TRBV12-3 or TRBV12-4; a possible D gene is TRBD2 (5 bases). The CDR3 has 15 residues. The V gene lost 6 bases and the J gene lost 5 bases, with 17 bases spanning the gap.

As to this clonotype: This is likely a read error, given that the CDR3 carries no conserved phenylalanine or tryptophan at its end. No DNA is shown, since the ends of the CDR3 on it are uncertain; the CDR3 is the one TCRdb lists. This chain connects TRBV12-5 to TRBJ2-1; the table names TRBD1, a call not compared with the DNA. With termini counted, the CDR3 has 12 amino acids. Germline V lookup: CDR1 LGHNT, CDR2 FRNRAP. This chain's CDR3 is CASGLQGDGRDG.

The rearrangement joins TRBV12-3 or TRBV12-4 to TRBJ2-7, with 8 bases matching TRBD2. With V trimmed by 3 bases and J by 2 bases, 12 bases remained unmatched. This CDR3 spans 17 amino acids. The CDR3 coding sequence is TGTGCCAGCAGTTTTCTTGGCTGGGGGACTAGAACCTACGAGCAGTACTTC. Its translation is CASSFLGWGTRTYEQYF.

The CDR3 nucleotides read TGTGCCAGCAGCCAAGGGAGGGCTTGGTCCTACGAGCAGTACTTC. It yields the protein CASSQGRAWSYEQYF. This chain connects TRBV3-1 to TRBJ2-7; weak D call: TRBD2 (6 bases). The CDR3 sequence is 15 residues long. Germline-derived CDR1 and CDR2 are LGHDT and YNNKEL (reference sequence). Trimming pared 1 base from V and 1 base from J, leaving 11 bases between.

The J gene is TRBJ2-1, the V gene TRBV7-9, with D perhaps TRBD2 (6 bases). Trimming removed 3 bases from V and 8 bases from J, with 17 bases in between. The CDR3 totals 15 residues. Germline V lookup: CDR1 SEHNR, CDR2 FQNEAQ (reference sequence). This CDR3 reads CASSFAGLLAHEQFF. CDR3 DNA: TGTGCCAGCAGCTTCGCGGGACTCCTGGCCCATGAGCAGTTCTTC.

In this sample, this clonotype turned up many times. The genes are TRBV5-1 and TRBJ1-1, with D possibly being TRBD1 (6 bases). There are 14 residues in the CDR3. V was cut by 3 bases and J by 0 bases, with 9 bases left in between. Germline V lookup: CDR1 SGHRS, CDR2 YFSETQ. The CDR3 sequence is CASSSQGMNTEAFF. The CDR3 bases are TGCGCCAGCAGCTCACAGGGAATGAACACTGAAGCTTTCTTT.

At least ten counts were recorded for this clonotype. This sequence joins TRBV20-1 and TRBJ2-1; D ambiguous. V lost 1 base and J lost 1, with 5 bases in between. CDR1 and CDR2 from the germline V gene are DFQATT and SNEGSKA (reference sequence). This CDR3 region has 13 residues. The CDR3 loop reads CSARGPSYNEQFF. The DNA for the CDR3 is TGCAGTGCTAGAGGGCCGTCCTACAATGAGCAGTTCTTC.

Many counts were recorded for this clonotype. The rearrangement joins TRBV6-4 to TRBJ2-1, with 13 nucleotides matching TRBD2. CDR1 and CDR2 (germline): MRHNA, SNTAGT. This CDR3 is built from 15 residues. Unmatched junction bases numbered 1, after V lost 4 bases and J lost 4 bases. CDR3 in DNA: TGTGCCAGCAGTGGGACTAGCGGGGGTTACAATGAGCAGTTCTTC. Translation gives CASSGTSGGYNEQFF.

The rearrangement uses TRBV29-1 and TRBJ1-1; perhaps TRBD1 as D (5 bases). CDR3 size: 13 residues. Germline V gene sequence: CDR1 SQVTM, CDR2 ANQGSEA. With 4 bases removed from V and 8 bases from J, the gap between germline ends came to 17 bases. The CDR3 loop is CSVGYGGTLEAFF. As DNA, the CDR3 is TGCAGCGTTGGTTACGGGGGGACTCTCGAAGCTTTCTTT.

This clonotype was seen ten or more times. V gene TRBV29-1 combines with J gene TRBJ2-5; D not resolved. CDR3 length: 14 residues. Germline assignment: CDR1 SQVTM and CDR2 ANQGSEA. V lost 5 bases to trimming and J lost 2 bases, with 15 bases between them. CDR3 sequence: CSVKVRRLQETQYF. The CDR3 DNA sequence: TGCAGCGTTAAAGTTCGGCGGTTGCAAGAGACCCAGTACTTC. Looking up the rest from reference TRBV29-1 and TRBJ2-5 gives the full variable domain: SAVISQKPSRDICQRGTSLTIQCQVDSQVTMMFWYRQQPGQSLTLIATANQGSEATYESGFVIDKFPISRPNLTFSTLTVSNMSPEDSSIYLCSVKVRRLQETQYFGPGTRLLVL.

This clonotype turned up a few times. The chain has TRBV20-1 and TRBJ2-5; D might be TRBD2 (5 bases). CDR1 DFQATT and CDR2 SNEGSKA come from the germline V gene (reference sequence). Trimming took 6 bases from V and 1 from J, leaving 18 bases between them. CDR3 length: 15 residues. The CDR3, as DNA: TGCAGTGCCCGGTCCGCGCGGACTTTCCAAGAGACCCAGTACTTC. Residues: CSARSARTFQETQYF.

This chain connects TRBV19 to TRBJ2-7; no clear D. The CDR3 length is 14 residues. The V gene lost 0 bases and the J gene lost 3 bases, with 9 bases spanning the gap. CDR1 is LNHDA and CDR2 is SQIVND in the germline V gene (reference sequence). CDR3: CASSIDGWGYEQYF. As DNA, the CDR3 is TGTGCCAGTAGTATAGACGGCTGGGGCTACGAGCAGTACTTC.

The CDR3 region is CSALRDPQYEQYF. CDR3 bases: TGCAGTGCTCTCCGGGACCCCCAATACGAGCAGTACTTC. The gene calls are TRBV20-1 and TRBJ2-7; either TRBD1 or TRBD2 may fit D (5 bases each). V was cut by 5 bases and J by 4 bases, with 15 bases left in between. CDR1 and CDR2 (germline): DFQATT, SNEGSKA (reference sequence). The CDR3 spans 13 residues.

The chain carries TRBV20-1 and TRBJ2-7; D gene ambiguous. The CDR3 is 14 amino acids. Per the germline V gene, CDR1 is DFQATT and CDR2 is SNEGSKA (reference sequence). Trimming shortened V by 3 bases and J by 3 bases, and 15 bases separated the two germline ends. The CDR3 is CSASSGKGIYEQYF. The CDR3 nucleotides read TGCAGTGCTAGTTCTGGGAAAGGAATCTACGAGCAGTACTTC.

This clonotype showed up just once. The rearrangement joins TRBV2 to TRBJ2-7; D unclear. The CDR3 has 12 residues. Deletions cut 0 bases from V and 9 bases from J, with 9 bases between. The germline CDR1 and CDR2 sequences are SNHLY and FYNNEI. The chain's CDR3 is CASSEATESQYF. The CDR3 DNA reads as TGTGCCAGCAGTGAAGCGACCGAATCGCAGTACTTC.